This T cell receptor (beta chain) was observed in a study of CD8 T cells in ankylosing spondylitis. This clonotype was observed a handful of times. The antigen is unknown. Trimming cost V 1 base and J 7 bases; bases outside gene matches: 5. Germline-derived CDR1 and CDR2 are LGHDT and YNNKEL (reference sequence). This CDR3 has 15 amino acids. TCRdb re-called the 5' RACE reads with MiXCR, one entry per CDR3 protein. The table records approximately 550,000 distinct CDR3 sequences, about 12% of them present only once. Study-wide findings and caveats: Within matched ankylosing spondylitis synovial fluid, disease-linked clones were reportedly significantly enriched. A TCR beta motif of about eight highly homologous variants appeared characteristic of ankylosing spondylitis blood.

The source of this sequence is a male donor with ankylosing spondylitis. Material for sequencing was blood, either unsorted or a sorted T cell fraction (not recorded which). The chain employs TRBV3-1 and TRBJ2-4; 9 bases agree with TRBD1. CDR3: CASSQGGTGGNIQYF. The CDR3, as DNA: TGTGCCAGCAGCCAAGGTGGTACAGGGGGCAACATTCAGTACTTC.